This TCR beta chain was observed in a study of T cell responses to AZD1222 COVID-19 vaccine. Study results and limitations: The reported proportion of spike-specific TCRs targeting unmutated variant regions was nearly half. In all cases, repertoires were sampled only after the peak T cell response. Among the donors, most were white British and more were female, and clonal diversity was possibly underestimated.

Generated by immunoSEQ multiplex PCR, the TCRdb table keeps only in-frame clones and is missing some. The table has approximately 140,000 clones, about nine tenths seen once. Second doses at about 4 or about 12 weeks were pooled. Comments on this clone: Its antigen is currently unknown.

This clonotype was sampled from an adult who received the AZD1222 COVID-19 vaccine. The source material was peripheral blood, sampled 28 days after the second AZD1222 dose.

The chain's CDR3 is CASSEGLAGLEQYF. DNA for the CDR3: TGTGCCAGCAGTGAGGGACTAGCGGGACTCGAGCAGTACTTC. This chain links TRBV6-1 with TRBJ2-7; 13 bases map to TRBD2. Germline assignment: CDR1 MNHNS and CDR2 SASEGT. This CDR3 is 14 amino acids long. Trimming cost V 3 bases and J 6 bases; bases outside gene matches: 2.